This TCR beta chain was captured in a study of T cell responses to AZD1222 COVID-19 vaccine. Study-wide results and caveats: Nearly half of spike-specific TCRs reportedly target unmutated variant regions. Repertoire sampling was restricted to post-peak T cell response timepoints.

The CDR3 extends over 13 amino acids. Trimming took off 0 bases at V and 4 bases at J, with 6 bases between the two ends. Per the germline V gene, CDR1 is KGHSH and CDR2 is LQKENI. Some clones are missing from TCRdb's copy, which holds only in-frame ones; the method was immunoSEQ multiplex PCR. In the table there are 150,000 to 200,000 clones, roughly nine tenths of which are singletons. With respect to this clone: The antigen is unknown.

The J gene is TRBJ2-5, the V gene TRBV18, with D unclear. The sequence derives from an adult who received the AZD1222 COVID-19 vaccine. The source material was peripheral blood, sampled 28 days after the second AZD1222 dose. In nucleotides, the CDR3 is TGTGCCAGCTCACCACCGCAAGCAGAGACCCAGTACTTC. It codes for CASSPPQAETQYF.